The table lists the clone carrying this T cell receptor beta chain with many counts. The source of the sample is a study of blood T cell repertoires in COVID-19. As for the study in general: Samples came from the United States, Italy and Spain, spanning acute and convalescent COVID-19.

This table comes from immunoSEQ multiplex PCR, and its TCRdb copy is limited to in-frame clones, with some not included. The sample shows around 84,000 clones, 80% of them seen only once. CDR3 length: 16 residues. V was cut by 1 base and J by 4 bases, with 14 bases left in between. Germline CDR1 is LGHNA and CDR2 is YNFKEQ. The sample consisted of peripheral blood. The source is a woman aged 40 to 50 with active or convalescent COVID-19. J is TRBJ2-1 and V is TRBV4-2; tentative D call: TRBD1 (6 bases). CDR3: CASSQGTGYPYNEQFF. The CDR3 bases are TGTGCCAGCAGCCAAGGAACAGGGTACCCGTACAATGAGCAGTTCTTC.